This T cell receptor (beta chain) derives from a study of patients and donors after allogeneic stem cell transplantation. This CDR3 contains 16 residues. J lost 1 base, V lost 6 bases, and 12 bases had no gene match. CDR1 is DFQATT, CDR2 SNEGSKA, per germline (reference sequence). TCRdb used MiXCR to reprocess the RT-PCR reads, holding one entry per CDR3 protein. The table includes 87,000 or so distinct CDR3 sequences, 5% detected once. This clonotype was seen at least ten times. The receptor comes from a human donor who was either an allogeneic HSCT recipient or a stem cell or donor lymphocyte infusion donor (not recorded which). It is not recorded whose cells these are; they may come from a transplant donor. This chain connects TRBV20-1 to TRBJ2-3, with 8 bases matching TRBD2. The sequenced material came from blood, either unsorted or a sorted T cell fraction (not recorded which). CDR3 nucleotide sequence: TGCAGTGCCGGGAGGGGAAGGGTCGGGGGCACAGATACGCAGTATTTT. It specifies CSAGRGRVGGTDTQYF.